These 14 T cell receptor beta chains were all obtained from the same sample, sequenced in a study of blood T cell repertoires in COVID-19. The assay was immunoSEQ multiplex PCR, and TCRdb's table has in-frame clones only and misses some. The sample has over 250,000 clones, around 90% seen once; the top ten hold around 2.6%. The sample taken for sequencing was PBMCs or T cells enriched from blood (not recorded which). The receptors originated from a man between 60 and 75 years old who had recovered from COVID-19.

The chain links TRBV15 to TRBJ1-5, with 7 bases that match TRBD1. V was pared by 5 bases and J by 3 bases, with 7 bases of the junction left unmatched. The germline gives CDR1 LNHNV, CDR2 YYDKDF (reference sequence). This CDR3 is 15 amino acids long. The CDR3 protein is CATSLTGKLNQPQHF. In DNA, the CDR3 is TGTGCCACCAGCTTGACAGGGAAACTCAATCAGCCCCAGCATTTT.

J is TRBJ2-5 and V is TRBV5-1; D might be TRBD2 (5 bases). Germline CDR1 reads SGHRS; CDR2 reads YFSETQ. V lost 3 bases and J 0 bases, leaving 6 bases between the germline ends. This CDR3 region has 13 residues. CDR3 sequence (DNA): TGCGCCAGCAGCTACGGGAACCAAGAGACCCAGTACTTC. It codes for CASSYGNQETQYF.

This chain joins TRBV10-3 and TRBJ1-3; D is possibly TRBD1 (6 bases). The CDR3 covers 11 residues. CDR1 ENHRY and CDR2 SYGVKD come from the germline V gene. V was trimmed by 3 bases and J by 16 bases, leaving 13 bases between them. Here the CDR3 reads CAISERDTAYF. The CDR3 nucleotides are TGTGCCATCAGTGAACGGGACACAGCTTATTTT.

The chain links TRBV11-2 to TRBJ2-3; TRBD2 matches 9 bases. V was clipped by 5 bases and J by 2 bases; unmatched bases: 8. Germline CDR1 reads SGHAT; CDR2 reads FQNNGV. There are 16 residues in the CDR3. CDR3 amino acids: CASSLRLAEVTDTQYF. CDR3 DNA: TGTGCCAGCAGCCTGAGACTAGCGGAGGTCACAGATACGCAGTATTTT.

The CDR3 loop reads CASSEQRGQGPYEQYF. CDR3 DNA sequence: TGTGCCAGCAGTGAACAGAGGGGACAGGGGCCCTACGAGCAGTACTTC. This rearrangement joins TRBV6-1 to TRBJ2-7; 10 bases align to TRBD1. CDR1 and CDR2 (germline): MNHNS, SASEGT. After removal of 2 bases from V and 2 bases from J, the junction contained 6 bases not matched to a gene. The CDR3 extends over 16 amino acids.

This clone occurred a few times. The chain links TRBV7-9 to TRBJ2-2; 13 nucleotides match TRBD2. Unmatched junction bases numbered 3, after V lost 6 bases and J lost 5 bases. Germline CDR1 and CDR2: SEHNR and FQNEAQ (reference sequence). This CDR3 spans 15 amino acids. The CDR3 loop is CASSWTSGRTGELFF. The DNA for the CDR3 is TGTGCCAGCAGTTGGACTAGCGGGAGAACCGGGGAGCTGTTTTTT. Together with reference TRBV7-9 and TRBJ2-2, the CDR3 gives the full variable domain: DTGVSQNPRHKITKRGQNVTFRCDPISEHNRLYWYRQTLGQGPEFLTYFQNEAQLEKSRLLSDRFSAERPKGSFSTLEIQRTEQGDSAMYLCASSWTSGRTGELFFGEGSRLTVL.

Worth noting for this clone: At one end the junction does not follow the germline gene, possibly because of a read error. The chain couples TRBV18 to TRBJ1-1; D gene ambiguous. Germline V lookup: CDR1 KGHSH, CDR2 LQKENI. This CDR3 is 11 amino acids long. The CDR3 here is CASSSNIEAFF. CDR3 bases: TGTGCCAGCTCATCGAACATTGAAGCTTTCTTT. The full variable domain, completed using reference TRBV18 and TRBJ1-1, is NAGVMQNPRHLVRRRGQEARLRCSPMKGHSHVYWYRQLPEEGLKFMVYLQKENIIDESGMPKERFSAEFPKEGPSILRIQQVVRGDSAAYFCASSSNIEAFFGQGTRLTVV.

This chain links TRBV27 with TRBJ2-3, with TRBD2 identical over 10 bases. CDR1 MNHEY and CDR2 SMNVEV come from the germline V gene (reference sequence). V was pared by 2 bases and J by 3 bases, with 8 bases of the junction left unmatched. CDR3 length: 17 amino acids. The CDR3 protein is CASSLKGAGGSTDTQYF. The CDR3 nucleotides are TGTGCCAGCAGTTTAAAGGGAGCGGGAGGGAGTACAGATACGCAGTATTTT.

The V gene is TRBV27, the J gene TRBJ2-1; the D gene is possibly TRBD2 (6 bases). The V end lost 5 bases, the J end lost 10 bases, and 15 bases lay between the germline ends. From germline, CDR1 is MNHEY and CDR2 SMNVEV (reference sequence). This CDR3 contains 13 residues. CDR3: CASSIFAGLEQFF. CDR3 nucleotide sequence: TGTGCCAGCAGTATATTCGCGGGACTGGAGCAGTTCTTC.

The gene calls are TRBV19 and TRBJ1-2; D gene unclear. V was pared by 9 bases and J by 3 bases, with 20 bases between. The CDR3 runs 15 residues. Germline CDR1 is LNHDA and CDR2 is SQIVND (reference sequence). The CDR3 protein is CASTRAAGFDYGYTF. The DNA of the CDR3 is TGTGCCAGCACGAGAGCAGCGGGATTTGACTATGGCTACACCTTC.

This sequence joins TRBV7-2 and TRBJ1-5, with TRBD1 as a possible D gene (6 bases). Germline CDR1 SGHTA, CDR2 FQGNSA. The length of the CDR3 is 15 residues. The germline V and J ends were trimmed by 5 bases and 4 bases, with 15 bases remaining between them. CDR3 residues: CASSQQGGVNQPQHF. For the CDR3, the DNA is TGTGCCAGCAGCCAACAAGGGGGGGTTAATCAGCCCCAGCATTTT.

J is TRBJ1-5 and V is TRBV28; no firm D call. The ends were cut back, 2 bases at V and 6 bases at J, with 11 bases in the middle. The germline V gene encodes CDR1 MDHEN and CDR2 SYDVKM. This CDR3 has 14 residues. CDR3 coding DNA: TGTGCCAGCAGTTTACCGGCAAGAGGTCAGCCCCAGCATTTT. This translates into CASSLPARGQPQHF.

The chain recombines TRBV2 with TRBJ1-3; the D gene is possibly TRBD1 (5 bases). The CDR3 runs 18 residues. Trimming left V 2 bases short and J 2 bases short, with 19 bases between. Germline V gene data show CDR1 as SNHLY and CDR2 as FYNNEI. The CDR3, as DNA: TGTGCCAGCAGTGAATACATTGGACACTTGTTCACTGGAAACACCATATATTTT. Translation gives CASSEYIGHLFTGNTIYF.

The V gene is TRBV9, the J gene TRBJ1-1; no definite D call. Germline assignment: CDR1 SGDLS and CDR2 YYNGEE. Trimming cost V 3 bases and J 3 bases, with 12 bases left between them. The CDR3 runs to 14 residues. CDR3 sequence reads: CASSGSKRDTEAFF. The DNA of the CDR3 is TGTGCCAGCAGCGGGTCCAAGAGGGACACTGAAGCTTTCTTT.